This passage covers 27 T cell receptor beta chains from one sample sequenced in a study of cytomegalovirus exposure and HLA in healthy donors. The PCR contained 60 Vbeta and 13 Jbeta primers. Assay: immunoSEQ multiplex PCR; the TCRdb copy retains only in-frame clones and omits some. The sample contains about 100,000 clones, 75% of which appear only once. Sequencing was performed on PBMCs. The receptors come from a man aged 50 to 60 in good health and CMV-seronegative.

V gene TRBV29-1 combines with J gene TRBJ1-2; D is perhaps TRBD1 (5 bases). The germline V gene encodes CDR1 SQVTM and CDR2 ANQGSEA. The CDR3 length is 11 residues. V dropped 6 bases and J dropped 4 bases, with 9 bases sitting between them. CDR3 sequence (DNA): TGCAGCGTCGCCAGGGCCTATGGCTACACCTTC. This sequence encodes CSVARAYGYTF.

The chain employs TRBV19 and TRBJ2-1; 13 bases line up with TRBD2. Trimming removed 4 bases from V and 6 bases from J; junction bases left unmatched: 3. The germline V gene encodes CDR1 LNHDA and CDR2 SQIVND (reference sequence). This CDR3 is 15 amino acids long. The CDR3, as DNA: TGTGCCAGTAGTAAGGGACTAGCGGGACCCAATGAGCAGTTCTTC. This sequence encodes CASSKGLAGPNEQFF.

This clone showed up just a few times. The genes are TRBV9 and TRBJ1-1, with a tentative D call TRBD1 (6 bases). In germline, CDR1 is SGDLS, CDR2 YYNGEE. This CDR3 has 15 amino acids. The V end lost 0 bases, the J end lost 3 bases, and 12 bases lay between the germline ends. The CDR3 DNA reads TGTGCCAGCAGCGTAGCTGGACAGAAGCACACTGAAGCTTTCTTT. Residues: CASSVAGQKHTEAFF.

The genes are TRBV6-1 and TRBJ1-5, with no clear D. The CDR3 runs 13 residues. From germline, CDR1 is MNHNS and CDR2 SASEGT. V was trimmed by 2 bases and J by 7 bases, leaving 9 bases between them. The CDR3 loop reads CASSETGRQPQHF. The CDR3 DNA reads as TGTGCCAGCAGTGAAACGGGGAGGCAGCCCCAGCATTTT.

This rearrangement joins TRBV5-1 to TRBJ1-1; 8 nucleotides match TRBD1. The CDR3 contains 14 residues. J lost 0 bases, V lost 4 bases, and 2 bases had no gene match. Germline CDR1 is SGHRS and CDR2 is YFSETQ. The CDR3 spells CASSRQGLNTEAFF. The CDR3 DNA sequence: TGCGCCAGCAGCCGACAGGGGCTGAACACTGAAGCTTTCTTT.

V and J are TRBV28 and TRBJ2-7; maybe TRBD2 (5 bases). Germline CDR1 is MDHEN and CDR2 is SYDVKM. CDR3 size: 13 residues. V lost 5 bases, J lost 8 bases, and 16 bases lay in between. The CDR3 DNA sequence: TGTGCCAGCAGTCCTCCCCGGCCTAGCAAGCAGTACTTC. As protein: CASSPPRPSKQYF.

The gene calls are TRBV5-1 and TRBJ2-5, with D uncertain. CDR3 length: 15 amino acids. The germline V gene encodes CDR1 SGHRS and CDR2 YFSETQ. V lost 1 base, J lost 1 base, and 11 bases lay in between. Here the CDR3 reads CASSLTPGSQETQYF. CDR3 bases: TGCGCCAGCAGCTTGACGCCAGGATCCCAAGAGACCCAGTACTTC.

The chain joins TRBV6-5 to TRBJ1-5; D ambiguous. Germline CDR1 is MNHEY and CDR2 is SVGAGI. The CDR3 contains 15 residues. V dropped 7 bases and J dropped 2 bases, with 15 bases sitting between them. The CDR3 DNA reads TGTGCCAGCACCAAAGGGCACGGGGGCAATCAGCCCCAGCATTTT. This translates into CASTKGHGGNQPQHF.

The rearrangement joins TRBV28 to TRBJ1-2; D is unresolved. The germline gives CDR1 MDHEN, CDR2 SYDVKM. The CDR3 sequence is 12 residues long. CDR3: CVSGQRDYGYTF. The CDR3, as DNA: TGTGTCTCGGGTCAGAGGGACTATGGCTACACCTTC.

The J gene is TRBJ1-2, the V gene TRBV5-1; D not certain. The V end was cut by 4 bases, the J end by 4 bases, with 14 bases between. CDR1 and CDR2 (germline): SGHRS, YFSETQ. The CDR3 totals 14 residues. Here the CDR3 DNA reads TGCGCCAGCAGCGTGGAACAGCAGATCTATGGCTACACCTTC. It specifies CASSVEQQIYGYTF.

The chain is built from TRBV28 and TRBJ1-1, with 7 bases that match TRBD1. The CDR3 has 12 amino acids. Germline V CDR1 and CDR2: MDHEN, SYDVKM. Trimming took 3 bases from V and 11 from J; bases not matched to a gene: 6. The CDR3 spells CASSFSYRGAFF. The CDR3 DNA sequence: TGTGCCAGCAGTTTTTCCTACAGGGGCGCTTTCTTT.

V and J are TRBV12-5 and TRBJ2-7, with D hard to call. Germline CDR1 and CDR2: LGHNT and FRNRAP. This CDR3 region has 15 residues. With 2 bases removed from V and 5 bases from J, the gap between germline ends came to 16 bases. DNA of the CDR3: TGTGCTAGTGGTTTGTATCCCTTCCTAAGCGACGAGCAGTACTTC. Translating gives CASGLYPFLSDEQYF.

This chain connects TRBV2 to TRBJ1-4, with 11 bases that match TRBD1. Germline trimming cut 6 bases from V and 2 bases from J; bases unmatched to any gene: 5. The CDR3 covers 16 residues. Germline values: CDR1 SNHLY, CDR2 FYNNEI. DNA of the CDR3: TGTGCCAGCAGATCCCGGGACAGGGGGACTAATGAAAAACTGTTTTTT. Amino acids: CASRSRDRGTNEKLFF.

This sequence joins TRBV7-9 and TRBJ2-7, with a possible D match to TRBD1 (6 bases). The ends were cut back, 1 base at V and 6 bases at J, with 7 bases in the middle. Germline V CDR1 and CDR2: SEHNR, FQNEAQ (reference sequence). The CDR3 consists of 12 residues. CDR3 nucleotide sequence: TGTGCCAGCAGCTTAGGAGGGGGCGAGCAGTACTTC. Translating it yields CASSLGGGEQYF. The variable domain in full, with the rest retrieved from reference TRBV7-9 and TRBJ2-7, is DTGVSQNPRHKITKRGQNVTFRCDPISEHNRLYWYRQTLGQGPEFLTYFQNEAQLEKSRLLSDRFSAERPKGSFSTLEIQRTEQGDSAMYLCASSLGGGEQYFGPGTRLTVT.

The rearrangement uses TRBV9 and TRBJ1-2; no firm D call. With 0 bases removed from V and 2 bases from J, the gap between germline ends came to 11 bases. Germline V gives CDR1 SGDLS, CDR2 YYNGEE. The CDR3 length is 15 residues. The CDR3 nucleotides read TGTGCCAGCAGCGTAGGGATCGGAGGGAACTATGGCTACACCTTC. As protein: CASSVGIGGNYGYTF.

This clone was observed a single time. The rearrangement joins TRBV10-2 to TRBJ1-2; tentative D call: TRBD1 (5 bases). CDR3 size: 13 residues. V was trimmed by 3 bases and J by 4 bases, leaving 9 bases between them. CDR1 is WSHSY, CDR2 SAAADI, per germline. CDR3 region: CASSEPGSYGYTF. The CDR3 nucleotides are TGCGCCAGCAGTGAACCAGGGTCCTATGGCTACACCTTC.

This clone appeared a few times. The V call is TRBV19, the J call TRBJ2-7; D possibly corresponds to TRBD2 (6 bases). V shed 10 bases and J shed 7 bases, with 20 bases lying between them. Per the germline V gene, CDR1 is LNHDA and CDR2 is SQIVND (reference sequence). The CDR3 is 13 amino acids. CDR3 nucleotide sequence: TGTGCCACCCCAGCGGGCCCTTGTACAGAGCAGTACTTC. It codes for CATPAGPCTEQYF.

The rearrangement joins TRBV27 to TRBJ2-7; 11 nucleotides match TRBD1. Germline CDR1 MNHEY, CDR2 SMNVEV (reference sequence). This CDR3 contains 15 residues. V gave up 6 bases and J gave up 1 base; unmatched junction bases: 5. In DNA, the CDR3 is TGTGCCAGCAGGTACCGGGACAGGGGGTCCTACGAGCAGTACTTC. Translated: CASRYRDRGSYEQYF.

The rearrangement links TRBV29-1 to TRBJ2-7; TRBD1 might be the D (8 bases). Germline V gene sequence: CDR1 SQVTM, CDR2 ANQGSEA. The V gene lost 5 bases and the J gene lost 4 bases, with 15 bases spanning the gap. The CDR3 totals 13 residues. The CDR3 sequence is CSVTGQGGYEQYF. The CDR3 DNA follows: TGCAGCGTTACCGGACAGGGAGGGTACGAGCAGTACTTC.

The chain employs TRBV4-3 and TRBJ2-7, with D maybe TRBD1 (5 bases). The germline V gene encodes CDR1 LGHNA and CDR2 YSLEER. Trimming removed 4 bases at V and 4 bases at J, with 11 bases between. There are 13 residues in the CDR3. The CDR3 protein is CASSRSAGYEQYF. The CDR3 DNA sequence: TGCGCCAGCAGCCGGTCAGCAGGGTACGAGCAGTACTTC.

CDR3 DNA sequence: TGTGCCAGTAGCCTCGGGAACCTCCGCGAAGCTTTCTTT. Translating it yields CASSLGNLREAFF. The J gene is TRBJ1-1, the V gene TRBV19; D unclear. Trimming stripped 6 bases from V and 8 bases from J, with 16 bases between. The CDR3 covers 13 residues. The V gene's germline CDR1 is LNHDA and CDR2 SQIVND (reference sequence). Full variable domain (outside the CDR3, taken from reference TRBV19 and TRBJ1-1): DGGITQSPKYLFRKEGQNVTLSCEQNLNHDAMYWYRQDPGQGLRLIYYSQIVNDFQKGDIAEGYSVSREKKESFPLTVTSAQKNPTAFYLCASSLGNLREAFFGQGTRLTVV.

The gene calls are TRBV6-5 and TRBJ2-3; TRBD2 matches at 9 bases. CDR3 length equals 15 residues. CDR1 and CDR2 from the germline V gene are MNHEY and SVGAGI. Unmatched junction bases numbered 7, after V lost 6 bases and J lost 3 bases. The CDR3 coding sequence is TGTGCCAGCAGGGATAGCGGGAGATCGACAGATACGCAGTATTTT. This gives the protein CASRDSGRSTDTQYF.

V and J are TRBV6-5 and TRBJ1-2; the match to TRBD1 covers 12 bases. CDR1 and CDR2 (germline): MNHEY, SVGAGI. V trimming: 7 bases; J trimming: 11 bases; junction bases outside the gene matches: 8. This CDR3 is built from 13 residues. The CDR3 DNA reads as TGTGCCAGCAAATTAGGGACAGGGGGCTCTTACACCTTC. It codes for CASKLGTGGSYTF.

For the CDR3, the DNA is TGTGCCAGCAGCTTAATTCAGGGCGGCACTGAAGCTTTCTTT. It is translated as CASSLIQGGTEAFF. V is TRBV7-2 and J is TRBJ1-1, with D tentatively TRBD1 (5 bases). Germline V gene sequence: CDR1 SGHTA, CDR2 FQGNSA. The CDR3 totals 14 residues. The V and J ends lost 2 bases and 4 bases respectively, with 11 bases between them. Supplemented by reference TRBV7-2 and TRBJ1-1, the full variable domain reads GAGVSQSPSNKVTEKGKDVELRCDPISGHTALYWYRQSLGQGLEFLIYFQGNSAPDKSGLPSDRFSAERTGGSVSTLTIQRTQQEDSAVYLCASSLIQGGTEAFFGQGTRLTVV.

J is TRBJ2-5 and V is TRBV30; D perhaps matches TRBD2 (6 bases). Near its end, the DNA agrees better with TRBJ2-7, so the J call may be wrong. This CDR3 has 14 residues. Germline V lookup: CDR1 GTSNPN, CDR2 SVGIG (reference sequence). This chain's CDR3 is CAWSHGSSLYEQYF. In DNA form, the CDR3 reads TGTGCCTGGAGTCACGGGAGCAGCCTTTACGAGCAGTACTTC.

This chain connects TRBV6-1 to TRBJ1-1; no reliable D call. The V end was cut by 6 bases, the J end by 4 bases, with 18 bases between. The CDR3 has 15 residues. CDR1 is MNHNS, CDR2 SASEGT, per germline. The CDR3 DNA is TGTGCCAGCAGGGACTCCACGACCTGGGGCACTGAAGCTTTCTTT. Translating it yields CASRDSTTWGTEAFF.

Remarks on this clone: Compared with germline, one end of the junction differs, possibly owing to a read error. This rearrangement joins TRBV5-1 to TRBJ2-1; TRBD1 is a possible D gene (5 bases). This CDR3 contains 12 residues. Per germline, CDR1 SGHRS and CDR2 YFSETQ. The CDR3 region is CASNLAGNEQFF. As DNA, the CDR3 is TGCGCCAGCAACTTGGCAGGGAATGAGCAGTTCTTC. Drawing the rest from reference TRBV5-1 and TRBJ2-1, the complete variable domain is KAGVTQTPRYLIKTRGQQVTLSCSPISGHRSVSWYQQTPGQGLQFLFEYFSETQRNKGNFPGRFSGRQFSNSRSEMNVSTLELGDSALYLCASNLAGNEQFFGPGTRLTVL.